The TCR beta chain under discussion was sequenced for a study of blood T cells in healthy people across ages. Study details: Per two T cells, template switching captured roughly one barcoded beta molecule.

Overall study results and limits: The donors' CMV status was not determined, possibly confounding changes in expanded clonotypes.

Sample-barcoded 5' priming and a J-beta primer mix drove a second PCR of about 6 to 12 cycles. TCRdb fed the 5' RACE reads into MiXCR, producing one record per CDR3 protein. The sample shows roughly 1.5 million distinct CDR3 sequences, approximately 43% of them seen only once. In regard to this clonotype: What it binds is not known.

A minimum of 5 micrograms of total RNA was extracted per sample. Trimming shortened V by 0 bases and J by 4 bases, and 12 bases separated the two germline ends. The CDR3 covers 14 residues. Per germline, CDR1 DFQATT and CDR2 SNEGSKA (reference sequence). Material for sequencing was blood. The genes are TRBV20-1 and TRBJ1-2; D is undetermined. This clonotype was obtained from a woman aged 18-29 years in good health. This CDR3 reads CSARDRRTAYGYTF. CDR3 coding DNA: TGCAGTGCTAGAGATCGCCGAACGGCCTATGGCTACACCTTC.